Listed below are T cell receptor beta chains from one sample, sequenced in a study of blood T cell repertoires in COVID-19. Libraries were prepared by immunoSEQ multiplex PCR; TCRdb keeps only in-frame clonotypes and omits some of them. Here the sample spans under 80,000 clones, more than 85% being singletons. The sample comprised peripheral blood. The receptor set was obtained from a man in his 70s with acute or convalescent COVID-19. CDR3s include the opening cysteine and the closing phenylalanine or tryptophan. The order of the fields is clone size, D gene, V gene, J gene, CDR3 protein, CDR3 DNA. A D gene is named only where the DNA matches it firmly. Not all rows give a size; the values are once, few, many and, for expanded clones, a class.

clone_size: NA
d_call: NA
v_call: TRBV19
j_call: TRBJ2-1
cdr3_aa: CASSARLGLSSYNEQFF
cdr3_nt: TGTGCCAGTAGTGCCCGGTTGGGACTGTCCTCCTACAATGAGCAGTTCTTC

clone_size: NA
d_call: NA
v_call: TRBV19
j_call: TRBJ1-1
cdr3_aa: CASSTRVALGTEAFF
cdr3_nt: TGTGCCAGTAGTACCCGGGTCGCGTTGGGTACTGAAGCTTTCTTT

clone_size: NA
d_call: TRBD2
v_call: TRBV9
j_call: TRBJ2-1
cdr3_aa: CASSEAGNEQFF
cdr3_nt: TGTGCCAGCAGCGAAGCGGGGAATGAGCAGTTCTTC

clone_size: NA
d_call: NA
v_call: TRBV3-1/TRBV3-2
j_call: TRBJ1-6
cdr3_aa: CASSLGQSYNSPLHF
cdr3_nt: TGTGCCAGCAGCCTCGGACAGTCATATAATTCACCCCTCCACTTT

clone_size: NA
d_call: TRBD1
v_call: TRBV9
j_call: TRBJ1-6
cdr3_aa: CASSVGQGKESSPLHF
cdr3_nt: TGTGCCAGCAGCGTGGGACAGGGGAAGGAGAGTTCACCCCTCCACTTT

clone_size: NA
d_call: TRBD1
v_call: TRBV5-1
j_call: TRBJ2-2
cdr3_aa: CASSLGQGALVGELFF
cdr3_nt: TGCGCCAGCAGCTTAGGACAGGGGGCGCTGGTCGGGGAGCTGTTTTTT

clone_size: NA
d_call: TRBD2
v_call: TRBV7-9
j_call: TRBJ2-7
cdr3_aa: CASTQRVLAGSYEQYF
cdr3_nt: TGTGCCAGCACCCAAAGGGTTCTAGCGGGGAGCTACGAGCAGTACTTC

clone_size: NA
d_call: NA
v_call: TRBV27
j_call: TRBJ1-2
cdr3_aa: CASRLGGNYGYTF
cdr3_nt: TGTGCCAGCAGACTAGGGGGAAACTATGGCTACACCTTC

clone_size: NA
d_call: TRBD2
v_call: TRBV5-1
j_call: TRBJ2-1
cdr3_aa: CASSLELAGASDEQFF
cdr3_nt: TGCGCCAGCAGCTTGGAACTAGCGGGAGCATCGGATGAGCAGTTCTTC

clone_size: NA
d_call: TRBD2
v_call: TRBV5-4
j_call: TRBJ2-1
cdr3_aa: CASSLNGGRGSYNEQFF
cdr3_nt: TGTGCCAGCAGCTTGAACGGCGGGAGAGGATCCTACAATGAGCAGTTCTTC

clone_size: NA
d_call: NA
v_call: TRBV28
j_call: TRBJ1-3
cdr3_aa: CASSFDLNSGNTIYF
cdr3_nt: TGTGCCAGCAGTTTTGACTTAAACTCTGGAAACACCATATATTTT

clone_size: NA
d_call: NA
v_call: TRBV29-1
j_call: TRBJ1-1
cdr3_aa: CSVEEGTGNTEAFF
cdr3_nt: TGCAGCGTTGAAGAGGGTACAGGGAACACTGAAGCTTTCTTT

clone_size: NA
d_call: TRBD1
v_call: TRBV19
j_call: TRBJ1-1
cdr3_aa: CASRNRDSLEAFF
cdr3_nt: TGTGCCAGTAGGAACCGGGACAGCCTTGAAGCTTTCTTT

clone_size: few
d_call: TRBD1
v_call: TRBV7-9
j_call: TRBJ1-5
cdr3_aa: CASSQDRDNQPQHF
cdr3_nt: TGTGCCAGCAGCCAGGACAGGGACAATCAGCCCCAGCATTTT

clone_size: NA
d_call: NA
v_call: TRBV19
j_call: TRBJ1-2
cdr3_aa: CASSVGGGVYGYTF
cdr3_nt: TGTGCCAGTAGTGTTGGTGGGGGGGTGTATGGCTACACCTTC

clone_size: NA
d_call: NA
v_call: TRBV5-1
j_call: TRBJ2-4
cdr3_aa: CASSLYGEGHRNIQYF
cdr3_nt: TGCGCCAGCAGCCTATACGGGGAAGGGCACAGAAACATTCAGTACTTC

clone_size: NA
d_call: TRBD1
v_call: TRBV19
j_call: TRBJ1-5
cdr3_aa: CASSTTKGQGAHQPQHF
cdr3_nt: TGTGCCAGTAGCACAACAAAGGGACAGGGGGCACATCAGCCCCAGCATTTT

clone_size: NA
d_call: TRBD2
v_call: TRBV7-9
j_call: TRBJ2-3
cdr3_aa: CASSLIAGGGNTQYF
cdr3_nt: TGTGCCAGCAGCTTAATAGCGGGGGGCGGTAATACGCAGTATTTT

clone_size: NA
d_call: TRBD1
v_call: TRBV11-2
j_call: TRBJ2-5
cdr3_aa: CASSFRDRNQETQYF
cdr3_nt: TGTGCCAGCAGCTTCCGGGACAGGAATCAAGAGACCCAGTACTTC

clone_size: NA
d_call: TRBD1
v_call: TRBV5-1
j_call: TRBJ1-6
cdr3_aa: CASSTPGQGVSSPLHF
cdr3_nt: TGCGCCAGCAGCACACCGGGACAGGGAGTATCATCACCCCTCCACTTT

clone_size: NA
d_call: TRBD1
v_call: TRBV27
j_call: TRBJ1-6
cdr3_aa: CASRYWDRGLTYNSPLHF
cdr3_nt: TGTGCCAGCAGATACTGGGACAGGGGGCTCACCTATAATTCACCCCTCCACTTT

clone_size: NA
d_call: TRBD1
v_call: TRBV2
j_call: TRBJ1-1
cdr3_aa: CASSAGGVGNTEAFF
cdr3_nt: TGTGCCAGCAGTGCAGGGGGCGTCGGGAACACTGAAGCTTTCTTT

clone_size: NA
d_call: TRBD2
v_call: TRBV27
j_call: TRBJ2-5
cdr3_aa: CASSLVAGYQETQYF
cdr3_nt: TGTGCCAGCAGTTTGGTAGCGGGGTACCAAGAGACCCAGTACTTC

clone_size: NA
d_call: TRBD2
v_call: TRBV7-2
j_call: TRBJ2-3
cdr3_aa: CASSFRTSGGARDTQYF
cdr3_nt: TGTGCCAGCAGCTTTAGGACTAGCGGGGGGGCCAGAGATACGCAGTATTTT

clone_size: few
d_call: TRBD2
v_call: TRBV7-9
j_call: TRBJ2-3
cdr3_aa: CASSLFGGGRDTQYF
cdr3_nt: TGTGCCAGCAGCTTATTCGGCGGGGGAAGGGATACGCAGTATTTT

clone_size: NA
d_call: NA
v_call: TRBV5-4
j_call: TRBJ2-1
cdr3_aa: CASSLVQGTYNEQFF
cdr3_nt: TGTGCCAGCAGCTTGGTCCAGGGCACCTACAATGAGCAGTTCTTC

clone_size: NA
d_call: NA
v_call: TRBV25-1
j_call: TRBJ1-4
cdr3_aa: CASSESRTTNEKLFF
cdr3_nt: TGTGCCAGCAGTGAATCGAGGACAACTAATGAAAAACTGTTTTTT

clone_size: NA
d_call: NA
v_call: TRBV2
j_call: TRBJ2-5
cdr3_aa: CASSEGLGYPGTQYF
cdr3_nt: TGTGCCAGCAGTGAAGGTTTAGGTTATCCGGGGACCCAGTACTTC

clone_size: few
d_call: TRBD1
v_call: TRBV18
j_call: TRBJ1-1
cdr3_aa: CASSPRTGTGEMNTEAFF
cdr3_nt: TGTGCCAGCTCACCGAGAACCGGGACAGGAGAAATGAACACTGAAGCTTTCTTT

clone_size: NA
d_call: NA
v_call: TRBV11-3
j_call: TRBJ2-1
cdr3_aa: CASSNSILNEQFF
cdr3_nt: TGTGCCAGCAGCAACTCCATTTTGAATGAGCAGTTCTTC

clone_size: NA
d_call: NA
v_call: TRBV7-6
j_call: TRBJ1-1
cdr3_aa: CASSLANDMRASEAFF
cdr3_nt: TGTGCCAGCAGCTTAGCGAACGACATGAGGGCGAGTGAAGCTTTCTTT

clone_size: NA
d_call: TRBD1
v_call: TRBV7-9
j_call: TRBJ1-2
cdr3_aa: CASSKGGTGKVGYTF
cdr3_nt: TGTGCCAGCAGCAAAGGCGGGACAGGGAAGGTTGGCTACACCTTC